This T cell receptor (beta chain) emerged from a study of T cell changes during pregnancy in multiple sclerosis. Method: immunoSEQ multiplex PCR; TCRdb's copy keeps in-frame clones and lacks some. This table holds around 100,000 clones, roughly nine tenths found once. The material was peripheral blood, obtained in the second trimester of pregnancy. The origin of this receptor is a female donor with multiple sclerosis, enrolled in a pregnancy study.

CDR3 DNA sequence: TGTGCCAGCAGCCAAGACCTAGCCAAAAACATTCAGTACTTC. Its protein is CASSQDLAKNIQYF. The chain is built from TRBV14 and TRBJ2-4; no clear D. The germline CDR1 and CDR2 sequences are SGHDN and FVKESK. Trimming cost V 0 bases and J 0 bases, with 3 bases left between them. The CDR3 is 14 residues long.